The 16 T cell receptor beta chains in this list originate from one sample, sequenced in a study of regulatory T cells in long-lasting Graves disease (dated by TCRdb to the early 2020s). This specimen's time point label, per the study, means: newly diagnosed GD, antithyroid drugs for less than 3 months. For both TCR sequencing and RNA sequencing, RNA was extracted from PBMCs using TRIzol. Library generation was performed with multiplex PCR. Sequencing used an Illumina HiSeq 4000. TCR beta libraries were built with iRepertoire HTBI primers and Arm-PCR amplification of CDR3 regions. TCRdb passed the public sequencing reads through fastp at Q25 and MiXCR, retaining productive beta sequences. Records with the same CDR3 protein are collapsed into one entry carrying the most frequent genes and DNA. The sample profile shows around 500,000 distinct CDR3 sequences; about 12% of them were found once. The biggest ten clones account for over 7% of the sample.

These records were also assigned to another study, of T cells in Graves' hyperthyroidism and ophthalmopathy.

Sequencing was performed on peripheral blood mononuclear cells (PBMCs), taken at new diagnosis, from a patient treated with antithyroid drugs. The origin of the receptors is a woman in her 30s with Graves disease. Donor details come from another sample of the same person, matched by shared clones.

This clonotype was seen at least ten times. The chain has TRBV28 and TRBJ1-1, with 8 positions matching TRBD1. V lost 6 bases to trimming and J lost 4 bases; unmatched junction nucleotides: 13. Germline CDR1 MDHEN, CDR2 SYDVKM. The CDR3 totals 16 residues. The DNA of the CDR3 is TGTGCCAGCAGCCACTTCGGGGACAGGCGCCCCACTGAAGCTTTCTTT. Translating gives CASSHFGDRRPTEAFF.

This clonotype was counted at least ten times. CDR3 nucleotides: TGTGCCAGCAGCTTAGCCCCGACAGCCGACCTCGAAAACACAGATACGCAGTATTTT. Its translation: CASSLAPTADLENTDTQYF. The chain uses TRBV7-9 and TRBJ2-3; tentative D call: TRBD1 (5 bases). CDR3 length: 19 amino acids. The germline V and J ends were trimmed by 0 bases and 2 bases, with 21 bases remaining between them. The germline CDR1 and CDR2 sequences are SEHNR and FQNEAQ (reference sequence). The entire variable domain, with the rest obtained from reference TRBV7-9 and TRBJ2-3, is as follows: DTGVSQNPRHKITKRGQNVTFRCDPISEHNRLYWYRQTLGQGPEFLTYFQNEAQLEKSRLLSDRFSAERPKGSFSTLEIQRTEQGDSAMYLCASSLAPTADLENTDTQYFGPGTRLTVL.

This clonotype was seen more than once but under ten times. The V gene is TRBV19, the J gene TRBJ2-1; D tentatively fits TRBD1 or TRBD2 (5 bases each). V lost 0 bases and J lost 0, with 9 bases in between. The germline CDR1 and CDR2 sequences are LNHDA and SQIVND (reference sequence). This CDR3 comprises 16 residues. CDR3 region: CASSIERGSSYNEQFF. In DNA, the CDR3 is TGTGCCAGTAGTATAGAGAGGGGAAGCTCCTACAATGAGCAGTTCTTC. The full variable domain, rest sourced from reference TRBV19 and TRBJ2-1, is DGGITQSPKYLFRKEGQNVTLSCEQNLNHDAMYWYRQDPGQGLRLIYYSQIVNDFQKGDIAEGYSVSREKKESFPLTVTSAQKNPTAFYLCASSIERGSSYNEQFFGPGTRLTVL.

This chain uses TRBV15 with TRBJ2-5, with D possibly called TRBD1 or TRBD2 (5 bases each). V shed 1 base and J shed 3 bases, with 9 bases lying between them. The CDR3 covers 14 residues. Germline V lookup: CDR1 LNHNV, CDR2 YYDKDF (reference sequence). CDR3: CATSRGWDEETQYF. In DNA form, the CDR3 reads TGTGCCACCAGCAGAGGGTGGGACGAAGAGACCCAGTACTTC. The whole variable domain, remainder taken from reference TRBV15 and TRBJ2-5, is DAMVIQNPRYQVTQFGKPVTLSCSQTLNHNVMYWYQQKSSQAPKLLFHYYDKDFNNEADTPDNFQSRRPNTSFCFLDIRSPGLGDTAMYLCATSRGWDEETQYFGPGTRLLVL.

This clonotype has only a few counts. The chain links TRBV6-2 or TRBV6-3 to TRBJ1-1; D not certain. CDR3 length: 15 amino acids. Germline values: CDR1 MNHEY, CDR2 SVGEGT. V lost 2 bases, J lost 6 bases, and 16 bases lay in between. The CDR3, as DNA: TGTGCCAGCAGTTACAGGGCGCCGTTTACGTCTGAAGCTTTCTTT. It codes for CASSYRAPFTSEAFF.

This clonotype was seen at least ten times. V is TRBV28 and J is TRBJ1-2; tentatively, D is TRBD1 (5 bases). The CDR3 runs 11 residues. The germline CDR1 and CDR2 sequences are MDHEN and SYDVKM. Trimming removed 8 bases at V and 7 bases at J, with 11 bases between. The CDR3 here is CASEGYGGYTF. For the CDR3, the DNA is TGTGCCAGCGAGGGGTACGGTGGCTACACCTTC.

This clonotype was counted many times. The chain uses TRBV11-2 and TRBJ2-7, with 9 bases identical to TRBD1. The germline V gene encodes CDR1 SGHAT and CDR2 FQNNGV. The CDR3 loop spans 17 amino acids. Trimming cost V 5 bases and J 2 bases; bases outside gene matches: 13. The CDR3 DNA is TGTGCCAGCAGCGACCGACGGGACAGGGTTCTTCCCTACGAGCAGTACTTC. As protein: CASSDRRDRVLPYEQYF. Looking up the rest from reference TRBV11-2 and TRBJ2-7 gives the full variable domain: EAGVAQSPRYKIIEKRQSVAFWCNPISGHATLYWYQQILGQGPKLLIQFQNNGVVDDSQLPKDRFSAERLKGVDSTLKIQPAKLEDSAVYLCASSDRRDRVLPYEQYFGPGTRLTVT.

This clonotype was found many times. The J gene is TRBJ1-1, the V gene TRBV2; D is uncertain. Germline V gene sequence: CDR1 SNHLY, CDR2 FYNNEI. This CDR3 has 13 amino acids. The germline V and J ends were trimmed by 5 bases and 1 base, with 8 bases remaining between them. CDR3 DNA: TGTGCCAGCAGTATAGAGAAGAACACTGAAGCTTTCTTT. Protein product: CASSIEKNTEAFF.

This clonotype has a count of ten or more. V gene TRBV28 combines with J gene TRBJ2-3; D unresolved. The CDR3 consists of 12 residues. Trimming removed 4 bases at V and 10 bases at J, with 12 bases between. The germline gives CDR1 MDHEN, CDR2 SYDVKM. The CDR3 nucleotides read TGTGCCAGCAGTTCATCTTATGTTGCGCAGTATTTT. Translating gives CASSSSYVAQYF.

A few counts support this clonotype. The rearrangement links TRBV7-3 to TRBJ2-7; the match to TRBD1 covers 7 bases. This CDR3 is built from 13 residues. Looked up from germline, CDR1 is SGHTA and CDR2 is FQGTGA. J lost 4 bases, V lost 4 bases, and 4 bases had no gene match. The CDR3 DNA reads TGTGCCAGCAGCTGGGACAGAGTATACGAGCAGTACTTC. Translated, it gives CASSWDRVYEQYF.

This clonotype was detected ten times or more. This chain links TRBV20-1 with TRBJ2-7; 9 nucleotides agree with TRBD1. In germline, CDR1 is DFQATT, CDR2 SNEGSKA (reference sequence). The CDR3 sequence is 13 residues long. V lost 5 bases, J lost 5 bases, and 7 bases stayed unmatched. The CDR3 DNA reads TGCAGTGCTGGGGACAGGGTTTCCCACGAGCAGTACTTC. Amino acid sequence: CSAGDRVSHEQYF.

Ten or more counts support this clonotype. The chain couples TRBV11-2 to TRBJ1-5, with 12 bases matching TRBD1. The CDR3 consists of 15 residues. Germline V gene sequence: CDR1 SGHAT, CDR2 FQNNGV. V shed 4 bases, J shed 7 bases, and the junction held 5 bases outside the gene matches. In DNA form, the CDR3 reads TGTGCCAGCAGCTGGGGACAGGGGGCCAGGCAGCCCCAGCATTTT. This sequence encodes CASSWGQGARQPQHF.

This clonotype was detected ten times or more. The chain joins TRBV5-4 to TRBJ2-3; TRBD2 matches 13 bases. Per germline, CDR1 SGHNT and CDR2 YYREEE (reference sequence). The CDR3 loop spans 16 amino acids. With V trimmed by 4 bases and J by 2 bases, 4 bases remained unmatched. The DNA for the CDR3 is TGTGCCAGCAGCCCGGGACTAGCGGGAATCACAGATACGCAGTATTTT. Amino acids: CASSPGLAGITDTQYF.

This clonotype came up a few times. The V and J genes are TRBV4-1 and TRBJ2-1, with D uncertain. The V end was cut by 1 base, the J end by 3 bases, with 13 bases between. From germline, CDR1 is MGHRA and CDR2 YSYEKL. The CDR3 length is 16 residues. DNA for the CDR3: TGCGCCAGCAGCCAAGTACTCCCTCCGGGCTACAATGAGCAGTTCTTC. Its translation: CASSQVLPPGYNEQFF.

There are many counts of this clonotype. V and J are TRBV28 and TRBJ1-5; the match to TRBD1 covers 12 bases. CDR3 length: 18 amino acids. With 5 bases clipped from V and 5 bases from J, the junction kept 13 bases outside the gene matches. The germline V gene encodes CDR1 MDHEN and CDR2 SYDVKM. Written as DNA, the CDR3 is TGTGCCAGCAGTCCCTTAGGGTGGGGACAGGGGGCTCATCAGCCCCAGCATTTT. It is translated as CASSPLGWGQGAHQPQHF.

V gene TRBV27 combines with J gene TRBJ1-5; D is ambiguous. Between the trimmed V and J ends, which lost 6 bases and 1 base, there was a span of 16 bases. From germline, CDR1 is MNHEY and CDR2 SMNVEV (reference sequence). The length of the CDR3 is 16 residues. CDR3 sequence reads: CASSRTTTGSNQPQHF. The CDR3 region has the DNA TGTGCCAGCAGCCGGACGACGACGGGGAGCAATCAGCCCCAGCATTTT.